The subject of this entry is one T cell receptor beta chain. This entry belongs to a study of cytomegalovirus exposure and HLA in healthy donors. This CDR3 has 15 amino acids. Deletions cut 0 bases from V and 5 bases from J, with 13 bases between. Germline CDR1 reads LGHNA; CDR2 reads YSLEER. Assay used: immunoSEQ multiplex PCR; TCRdb lists only in-frame clones, some missing. The profile shows tens of thousands of clones, 70% to 90% of them singletons. Sequenced input: PBMCs. This clonotype was sampled from a woman under 30 in good health and CMV-seropositive. The chain carries TRBV4-3 and TRBJ2-5; D is possibly TRBD1 (6 bases). This chain's CDR3 is CASSQDFQGRETQYF. The CDR3 DNA is TGCGCCAGCAGCCAAGATTTCCAGGGGCGGGAGACCCAGTACTTC.